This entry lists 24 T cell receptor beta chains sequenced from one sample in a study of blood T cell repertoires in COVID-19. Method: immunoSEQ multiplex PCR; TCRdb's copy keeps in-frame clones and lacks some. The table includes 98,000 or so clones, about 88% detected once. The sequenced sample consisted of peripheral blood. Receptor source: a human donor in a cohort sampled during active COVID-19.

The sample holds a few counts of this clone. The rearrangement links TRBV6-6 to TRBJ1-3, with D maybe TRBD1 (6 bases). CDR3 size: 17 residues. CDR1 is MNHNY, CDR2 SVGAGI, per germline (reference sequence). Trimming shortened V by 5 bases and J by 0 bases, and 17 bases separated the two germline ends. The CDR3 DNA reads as TGTGCCAGCAGTCTCGGGGGGGCTCTCCTCTCTGGAAACACCATATATTTT. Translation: CASSLGGALLSGNTIYF.

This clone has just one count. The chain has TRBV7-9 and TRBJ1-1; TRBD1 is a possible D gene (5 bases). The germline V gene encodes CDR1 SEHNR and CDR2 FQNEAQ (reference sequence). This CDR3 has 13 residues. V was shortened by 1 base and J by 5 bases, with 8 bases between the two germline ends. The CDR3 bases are TGTGCCAGCAGCTTAGAGGGGAGGACTGAAGCTTTCTTT. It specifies CASSLEGRTEAFF. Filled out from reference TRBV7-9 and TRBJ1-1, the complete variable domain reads DTGVSQNPRHKITKRGQNVTFRCDPISEHNRLYWYRQTLGQGPEFLTYFQNEAQLEKSRLLSDRFSAERPKGSFSTLEIQRTEQGDSAMYLCASSLEGRTEAFFGQGTRLTVV.

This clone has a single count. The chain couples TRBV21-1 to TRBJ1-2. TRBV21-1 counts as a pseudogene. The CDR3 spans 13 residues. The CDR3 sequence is CASRPTGKNGYTF. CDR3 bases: TGTGCCAGCCGCCCGACGGGAAAGAATGGCTACACCTTC.

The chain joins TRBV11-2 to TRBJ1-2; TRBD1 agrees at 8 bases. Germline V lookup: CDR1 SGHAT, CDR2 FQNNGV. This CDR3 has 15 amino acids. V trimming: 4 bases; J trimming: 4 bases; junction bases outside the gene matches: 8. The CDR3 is CASSSVRGRGYGYTF. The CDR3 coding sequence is TGTGCCAGCAGCTCAGTCAGGGGGCGCGGCTATGGCTACACCTTC.

The CDR3 nucleotides read TGTGCCAGCAGTTCAGGGGGAGATACGCAGTATTTT. This gives the protein CASSSGGDTQYF. The rearrangement uses TRBV27 and TRBJ2-3, with 7 bases fitting TRBD1. The CDR3 spans 12 residues. The V and J ends lost 4 bases and 5 bases, in that order; junction bases with no gene match: 0. Looked up from germline, CDR1 is MNHEY and CDR2 is SMNVEV (reference sequence).

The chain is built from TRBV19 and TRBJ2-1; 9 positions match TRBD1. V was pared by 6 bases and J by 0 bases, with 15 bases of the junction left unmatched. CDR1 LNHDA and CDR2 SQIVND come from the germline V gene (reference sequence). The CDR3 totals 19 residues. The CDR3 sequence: CASRGHGTGPLSSYNEQFF. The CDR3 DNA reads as TGTGCCAGTAGGGGCCACGGGACAGGGCCATTGAGCTCCTACAATGAGCAGTTCTTC.

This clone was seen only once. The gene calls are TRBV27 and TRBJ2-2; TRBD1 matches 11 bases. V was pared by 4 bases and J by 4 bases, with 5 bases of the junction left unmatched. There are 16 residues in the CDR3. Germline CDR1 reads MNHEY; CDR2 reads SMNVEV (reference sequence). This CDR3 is CASSSPGTGGTGELFF. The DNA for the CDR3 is TGTGCCAGCAGTTCCCCCGGGACAGGGGGCACCGGGGAGCTGTTTTTT.

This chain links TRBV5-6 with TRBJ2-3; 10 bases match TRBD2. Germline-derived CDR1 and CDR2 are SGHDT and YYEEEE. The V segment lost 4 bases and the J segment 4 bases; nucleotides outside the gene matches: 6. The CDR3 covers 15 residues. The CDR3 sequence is CASSLLAGDSDTQYF. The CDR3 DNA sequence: TGTGCCAGCAGCCTCCTAGCGGGAGACTCAGATACGCAGTATTTT.

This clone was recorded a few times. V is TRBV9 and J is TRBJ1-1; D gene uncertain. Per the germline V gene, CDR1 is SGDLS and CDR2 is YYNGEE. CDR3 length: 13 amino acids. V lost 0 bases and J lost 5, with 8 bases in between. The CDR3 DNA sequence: TGTGCCAGCAGCGTAGTTTCGGGGACTGAAGCTTTCTTT. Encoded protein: CASSVVSGTEAFF.

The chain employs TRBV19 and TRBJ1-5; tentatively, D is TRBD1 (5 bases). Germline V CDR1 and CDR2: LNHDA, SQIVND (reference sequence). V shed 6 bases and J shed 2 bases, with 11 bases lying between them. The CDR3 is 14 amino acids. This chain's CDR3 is CASRYQGGNQPQHF. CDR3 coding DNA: TGTGCCAGTAGGTACCAGGGTGGCAATCAGCCCCAGCATTTT.

DNA of the CDR3: TGCGCCAGCAGCTTGAGGGGCGGGGCTGGGGCCAACGTCCTGACTTTC. Translated: CASSLRGGAGANVLTF. The chain links TRBV5-1 to TRBJ2-6, with a tentative D call TRBD2 (6 bases). This CDR3 has 16 amino acids. Looked up from germline, CDR1 is SGHRS and CDR2 is YFSETQ. V was trimmed by 1 base and J by 2 bases, leaving 10 bases between them.

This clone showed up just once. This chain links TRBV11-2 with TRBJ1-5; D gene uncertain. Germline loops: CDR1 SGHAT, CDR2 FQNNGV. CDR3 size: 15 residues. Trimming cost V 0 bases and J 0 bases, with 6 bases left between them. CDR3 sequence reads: CASSLDVYSNQPQHF. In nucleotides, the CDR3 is TGTGCCAGCAGCTTAGATGTTTATAGCAATCAGCCCCAGCATTTT.

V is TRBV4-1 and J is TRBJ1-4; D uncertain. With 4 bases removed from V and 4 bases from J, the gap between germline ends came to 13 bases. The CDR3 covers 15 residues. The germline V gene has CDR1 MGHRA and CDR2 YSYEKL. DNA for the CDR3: TGCGCCAGCAGCCTAAACGCGGGGAGTAATGAAAAACTGTTTTTT. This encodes CASSLNAGSNEKLFF.

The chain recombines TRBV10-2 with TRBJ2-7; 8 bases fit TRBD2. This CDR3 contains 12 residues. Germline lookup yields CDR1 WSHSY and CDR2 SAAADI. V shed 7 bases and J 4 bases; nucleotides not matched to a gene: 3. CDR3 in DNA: TGCGCCAGCACTAGCGGGCTGTACGAGCAGTACTTC. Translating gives CASTSGLYEQYF.

In DNA, the CDR3 is TGTGCCAGCAGCCCCCAAAGAGGGCGCTGGGACAGTTGGCATGAGCAGTTCTTC. Residues: CASSPQRGRWDSWHEQFF. The gene calls are TRBV11-2 and TRBJ2-1; 7 bases align to TRBD1. Germline assignment: CDR1 SGHAT and CDR2 FQNNGV. V gave up 5 bases and J gave up 8 bases; unmatched junction bases: 21. The CDR3 contains 18 residues.

The CDR3: CASSLIRGTGYEQYF. The CDR3 DNA follows: TGTGCCAGCAGCTTAATTCGGGGGACAGGGTACGAGCAGTACTTC. The chain links TRBV7-9 to TRBJ2-7; 9 bases line up with TRBD1. The CDR3 spans 15 residues. The germline V gene encodes CDR1 SEHNR and CDR2 FQNEAQ (reference sequence). With V trimmed by 2 bases and J by 4 bases, 6 bases remained unmatched.

CDR3: CASKNRVNTGELFF. The CDR3 DNA is TGTGCCAGCAAAAACAGGGTGAACACCGGGGAGCTGTTTTTT. This chain uses TRBV2 with TRBJ2-2; TRBD1 might be the D (6 bases). This CDR3 comprises 14 residues. The V gene lost 7 bases and the J gene lost 1 base, with 10 bases spanning the gap. Germline V gives CDR1 SNHLY, CDR2 FYNNEI.

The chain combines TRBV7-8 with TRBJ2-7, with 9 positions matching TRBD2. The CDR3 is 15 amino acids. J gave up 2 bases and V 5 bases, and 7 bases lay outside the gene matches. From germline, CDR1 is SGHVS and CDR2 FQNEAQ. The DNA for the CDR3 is TGTGCCAGCAGCCAGCGGGAGGTCGGTACCTACGAGCAGTACTTC. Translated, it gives CASSQREVGTYEQYF.

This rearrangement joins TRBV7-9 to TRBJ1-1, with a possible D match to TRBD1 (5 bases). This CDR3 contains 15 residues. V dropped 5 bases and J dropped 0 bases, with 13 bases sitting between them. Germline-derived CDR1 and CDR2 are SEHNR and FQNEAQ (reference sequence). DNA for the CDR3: TGTGCCAGCAGCCCCCAGACAGCCATGAACACTGAAGCTTTCTTT. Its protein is CASSPQTAMNTEAFF.

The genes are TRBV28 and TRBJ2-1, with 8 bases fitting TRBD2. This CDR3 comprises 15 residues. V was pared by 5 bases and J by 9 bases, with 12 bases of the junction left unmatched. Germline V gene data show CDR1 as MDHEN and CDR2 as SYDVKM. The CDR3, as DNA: TGTGCCAGCAGTACCCTGCCGGGGGGGCCGGTTGAGCAGTTCTTC. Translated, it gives CASSTLPGGPVEQFF.

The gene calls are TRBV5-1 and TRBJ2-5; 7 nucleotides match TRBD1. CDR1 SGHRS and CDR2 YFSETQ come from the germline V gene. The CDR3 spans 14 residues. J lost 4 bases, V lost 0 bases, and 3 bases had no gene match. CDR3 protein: CASSLEGAGETQYF. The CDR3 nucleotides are TGCGCCAGCAGCTTGGAGGGGGCGGGAGAGACCCAGTACTTC. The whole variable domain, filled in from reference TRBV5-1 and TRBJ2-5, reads KAGVTQTPRYLIKTRGQQVTLSCSPISGHRSVSWYQQTPGQGLQFLFEYFSETQRNKGNFPGRFSGRQFSNSRSEMNVSTLELGDSALYLCASSLEGAGETQYFGPGTRLLVL.

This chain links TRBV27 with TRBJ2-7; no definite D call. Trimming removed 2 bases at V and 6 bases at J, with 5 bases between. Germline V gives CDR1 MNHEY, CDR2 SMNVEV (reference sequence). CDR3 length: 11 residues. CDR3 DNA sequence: TGTGCCAGCAGTTTAGGGCCCGAGCAGTACTTC. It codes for CASSLGPEQYF.

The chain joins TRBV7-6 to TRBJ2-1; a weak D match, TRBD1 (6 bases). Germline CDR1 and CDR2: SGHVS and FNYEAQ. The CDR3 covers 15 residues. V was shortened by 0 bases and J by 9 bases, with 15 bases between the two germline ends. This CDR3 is CASSLAQGGAREQFF. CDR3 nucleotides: TGTGCCAGCAGCTTAGCACAGGGTGGGGCGCGTGAGCAGTTCTTC.

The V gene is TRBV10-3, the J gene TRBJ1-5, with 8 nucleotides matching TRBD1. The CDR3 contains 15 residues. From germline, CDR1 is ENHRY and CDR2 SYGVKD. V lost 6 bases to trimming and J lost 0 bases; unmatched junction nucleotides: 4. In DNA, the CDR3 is TGTGCCATCAGGGGGGGACAGGATAGCAATCAGCCCCAGCATTTT. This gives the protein CAIRGGQDSNQPQHF.